These 5 T cell receptor beta chains were all obtained from the same sample, sequenced in a study of blood T cells in healthy people across ages. Alongside a J-beta primer mix, a sample-barcoded 5' primer served in a second PCR lasting about 7 to 11 cycles. A single record per CDR3 protein comes from TCRdb applying MiXCR to the 5' RACE reads. The repertoire holds around 1,900,000 distinct CDR3 sequences, with approximately 40% as singletons. Material: blood. These TCRs come from a human donor in good health.

The chain recombines TRBV11-1 with TRBJ2-3; perhaps TRBD2 as D (5 bases). Germline CDR1 is SGHAT and CDR2 is FQDESV (reference sequence). With 7 bases removed from V and 2 bases from J, the gap between germline ends came to 16 bases. This CDR3 is built from 15 residues. CDR3 in DNA: TGTGCCAGCAACGCAATTGGGAGACCCACAGATACGCAGTATTTT. Its protein product is CASNAIGRPTDTQYF.

V is TRBV5-1 and J is TRBJ1-2, with D possibly TRBD1 on 6 matching bases. The CDR3 loop spans 14 amino acids. The germline V gene encodes CDR1 SGHRS and CDR2 YFSETQ. V gave up 2 bases and J gave up 3 bases, with 11 bases separating them. The CDR3 sequence is CASSFGTIDYGYTF. CDR3 nucleotides: TGCGCCAGCAGCTTCGGGACAATTGACTATGGCTACACCTTC. The entire variable domain, with the rest obtained from reference TRBV5-1 and TRBJ1-2, is as follows: KAGVTQTPRYLIKTRGQQVTLSCSPISGHRSVSWYQQTPGQGLQFLFEYFSETQRNKGNFPGRFSGRQFSNSRSEMNVSTLELGDSALYLCASSFGTIDYGYTFGSGTRLTVV.

The V gene is TRBV20-1, the J gene TRBJ2-7, with 8 bases aligning to TRBD2. Germline trimming cut 6 bases from V and 3 bases from J; bases unmatched to any gene: 10. Germline CDR1 DFQATT, CDR2 SNEGSKA (reference sequence). The length of the CDR3 is 14 residues. The DNA of the CDR3 is TGCAGTGCCTCGGGTAGCGGGGAAGGCTACGAGCAGTACTTC. Protein: CSASGSGEGYEQYF.

The chain combines TRBV13 with TRBJ2-1, with 10 bases fitting TRBD1. CDR1 and CDR2 (germline): PRHDT, FYEKMQ (reference sequence). The CDR3 length is 13 residues. Trimming cost V 7 bases and J 9 bases; bases outside gene matches: 6. The CDR3: CASKGQGRAEQFF. CDR3 nucleotides: TGTGCCAGCAAGGGACAGGGGAGGGCTGAGCAGTTCTTC.

The chain employs TRBV10-3 and TRBJ2-7; D unclear. Trimming left V 8 bases short and J 0 bases short, with 17 bases between. In germline, CDR1 is ENHRY, CDR2 SYGVKD. This CDR3 has 15 residues. Here the CDR3 DNA reads TGTGCCATCCGCTCGGAGCTCCTAGACTCCTACGAGCAGTACTTC. It is translated as CAIRSELLDSYEQYF.